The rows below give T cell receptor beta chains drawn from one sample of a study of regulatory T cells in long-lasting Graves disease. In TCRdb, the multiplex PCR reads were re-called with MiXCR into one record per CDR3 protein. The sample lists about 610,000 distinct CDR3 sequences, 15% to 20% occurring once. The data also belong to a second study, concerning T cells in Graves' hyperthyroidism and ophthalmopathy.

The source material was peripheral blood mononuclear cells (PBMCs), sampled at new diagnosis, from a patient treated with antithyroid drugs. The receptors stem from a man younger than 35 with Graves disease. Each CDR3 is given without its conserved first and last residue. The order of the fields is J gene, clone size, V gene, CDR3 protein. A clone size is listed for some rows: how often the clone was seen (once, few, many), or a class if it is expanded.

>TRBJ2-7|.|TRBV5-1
ASSFGQAGEQY
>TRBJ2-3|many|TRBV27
ASSLRGPSTDTQY
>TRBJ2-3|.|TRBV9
ASSTISGTSDTQY
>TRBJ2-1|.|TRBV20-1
SAVGQAVYNEQF
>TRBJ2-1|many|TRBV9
ASSVASGRAAAGNEQF
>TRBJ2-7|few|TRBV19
ASSQRGFYEQY
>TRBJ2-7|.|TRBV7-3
ASSQRTKSYEQY
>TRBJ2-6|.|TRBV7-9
ASSWTSGEISGANVLT
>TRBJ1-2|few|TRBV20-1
SASAVTNYGYT
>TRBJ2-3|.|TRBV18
ASSPTSGGVKDTQY
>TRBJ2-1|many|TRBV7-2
ASSLASQQSNEQF
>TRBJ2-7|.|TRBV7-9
ASSLSASPYEQY
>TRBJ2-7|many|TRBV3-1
ASSQPGQGPAEQY
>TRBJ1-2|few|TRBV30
AYRTGASINYGYT
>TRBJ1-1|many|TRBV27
ASSFRREVNTEAF
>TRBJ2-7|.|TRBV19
ASSDSSYGQY